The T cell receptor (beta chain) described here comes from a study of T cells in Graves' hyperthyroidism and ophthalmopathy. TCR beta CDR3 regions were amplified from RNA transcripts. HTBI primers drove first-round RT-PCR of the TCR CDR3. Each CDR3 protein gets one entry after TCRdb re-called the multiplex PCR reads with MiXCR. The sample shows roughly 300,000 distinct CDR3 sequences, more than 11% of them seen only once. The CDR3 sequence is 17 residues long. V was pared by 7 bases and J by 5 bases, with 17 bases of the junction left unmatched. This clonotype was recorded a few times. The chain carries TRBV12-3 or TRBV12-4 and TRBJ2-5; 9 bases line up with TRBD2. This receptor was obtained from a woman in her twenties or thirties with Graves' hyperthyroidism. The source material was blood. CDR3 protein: CASTQNLGGRAGETQYF. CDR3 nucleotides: TGTGCCAGCACCCAAAACTTGGGCGGGAGGGCCGGGGAGACCCAGTACTTC.